This TCR beta chain was obtained from a study of cytotoxic CD8 clonotypes in ibrutinib-treated CLL. Study background: An average of roughly 270,000 productive templates and some 99,000 productive rearrangements was obtained per sample.

This CDR3 contains 16 residues. V lost 6 bases, J lost 1 base, and 4 bases stayed unmatched. The V gene's germline CDR1 is SGHTA and CDR2 FQGNSA. Target depth was 1 in 200,000 to 1 in 1 million T cells, about 10x per clonotype. Some clones are missing from TCRdb's copy, which holds only in-frame ones; the method was immunoSEQ multiplex PCR. The data show more than 200,000 clones, just over 70% seen once. This sequence originates from a human donor with chronic lymphocytic leukemia. The specimen was PBMCs, collected after 12 months of ibrutinib treatment. The chain couples TRBV7-2 to TRBJ2-3; the match to TRBD2 covers 13 bases. CDR3 loop: CASRLAGGRGTDTQYF. For the CDR3, the DNA is TGTGCCAGCAGACTAGCGGGAGGGCGGGGCACAGATACGCAGTATTTT.